The sequence of this T cell receptor beta chain was determined in a study of response to subunit inactivated influenza vaccine. TCRdb redid the calling of the RT-PCR reads with MiXCR, one entry per CDR3 protein. Altogether just under 550,000 distinct CDR3 sequences are present, roughly 23% being singletons, with the ten largest covering 2.8%. Study-level results: With each seasonal influenza vaccination, the authors suggested, few new T cells are recruited.

Germline V gene data show CDR1 as DFQATT and CDR2 as SNEGSKA (reference sequence). Trimming stripped 3 bases from V and 0 bases from J, with 12 bases between. There are 15 residues in the CDR3. Only a few counts were recorded for this clonotype. Its antigen remains unknown. These data are also associated with another study on T cells expressing NK-cell markers. From that report: What made the TCR beta cDNA was 5'RACE template switching with UMIs. In a group of 5 or 6 donors, dominant NKG2C+ clonotypes represented 1.0-7.0% of CD8+ T cells. In a few donors, dominant clonotypes made up about 25-60.1% of CD3+CD56-NKG2C+ cells. HCMV specificity was not established for the expanded NKG2C+ T cell clones.

This material consisted of CD4+ T cells sorted from PBMCs, taken 11 to 12 days after vaccination. The sequence came from a middle-aged man who received an inactivated influenza vaccine. The chain recombines TRBV20-1 with TRBJ1-5, with D perhaps TRBD1 (6 bases). The CDR3 nucleotides read TGCAGTGCTAGGGGACACGGATATAGCAATCAGCCCCAGCATTTT. Protein product: CSARGHGYSNQPQHF.